The clone carrying this T cell receptor (beta chain) was picked up a small number of times. The J segment lost 2 bases and the V segment lost 5 bases, leaving 7 bases of the junction unmatched. Germline CDR1 SEHNR, CDR2 FQNEAQ (reference sequence). The CDR3 loop spans 15 amino acids. In the original workflow: Samples contained a median of approximately 100,000 TCRs, with a range of roughly 20,000 to 700,000. TCRdb re-analysed the RACE reads in MiXCR, keeping a single row per CDR3 protein. In this record, the V and J calls reflect TCRdb's handling and not the investigators' own analysis. The data show about 14,000 distinct CDR3 sequences, about 17% seen once. The sample's time point: patch test 1, 2 weeks after DPC sensitization. The treatment here: therapeutic diphenylcyclopropenone sensitization with weekly scalp DPC. The data were obtained in a study of human T cells and chemical hapten exposure. Study at large: Across its approximately 25 weeks, the study gave patients weekly diphenylcyclopropenone doses to the scalp. The patients were mostly female; they had alopecia areata, totalis or universalis.

This sequence was found in a woman in her 30s with alopecia areata. Some clones in this sample may be carry-over from other donors' samples. The chain couples TRBV7-9 to TRBJ1-2, with 8 bases that match TRBD1. The source was whole blood, collected in connection with sensitization to the hapten diphenylcyclopropenone (DPC). Here the CDR3 DNA reads TGTGCCAGCAGCGTACGGACAGGGATAAACTATGGCTACACCTTC. Its protein is CASSVRTGINYGYTF.